This T cell receptor beta chain was captured by sequencing in a study of T cell responses to AZD1222 COVID-19 vaccine. Notes on the study in general: Receipt of two AZD1222 doses was followed by a rise in Spike-specific TCR breadth and depth.

Assay: immunoSEQ multiplex PCR; the TCRdb copy retains only in-frame clones and omits some. The profile shows 95,000 to 150,000 clones, roughly 91% of them singletons. As for this clone: Its antigen is as yet unknown.

Germline loops: CDR1 SGHTA, CDR2 FQGNSA. CDR3 size: 14 residues. With 0 bases removed from V and 3 bases from J, the gap between germline ends came to 8 bases. The receptor's source is an adult in good health. The chain couples TRBV7-2 to TRBJ2-5; possibly TRBD1 for D (6 bases). The sequencing here drew on peripheral blood, taken on day 0 of MenACWY control vaccination. The CDR3 protein is CASSLAGAEETQYF. Written as DNA, the CDR3 is TGTGCCAGCAGCTTAGCGGGGGCTGAAGAGACCCAGTACTTC.